Presented here are 12 T cell receptor beta chains from one specimen sequenced in a study of blood T cell repertoires in COVID-19. The method was immunoSEQ multiplex PCR; TCRdb's version includes in-frame clones alone and lacks a portion of them. The profile shows more than 250,000 clones, roughly 91% of them singletons. The sample consisted of peripheral blood. The receptors were sampled from a man between 45 and 60 years old with active or convalescent COVID-19.

The genes are TRBV28 and TRBJ1-4, with D possibly TRBD1 on 5 matching bases. The CDR3 extends over 13 amino acids. V gave up 8 bases and J gave up 3 bases, with 10 bases separating them. Germline CDR1 and CDR2: MDHEN and SYDVKM. CDR3 bases: TGTGCCAGCGGCCAGGGCTCTAATGAAAAACTGTTTTTT. Translated: CASGQGSNEKLFF.

This chain connects TRBV28 to TRBJ1-4; D gene uncertain. CDR1 and CDR2 from the germline V gene are MDHEN and SYDVKM. The V end lost 3 bases, the J end lost 7 bases, and 9 bases lay between the germline ends. The CDR3 spans 13 residues. The CDR3 DNA sequence: TGTGCCAGCAGTTTTGAAGGAGGTGAAAAACTGTTTTTT. It yields the protein CASSFEGGEKLFF.

This clone has a handful of counts. The V call is TRBV4-1, the J call TRBJ2-1, with 12 bases that match TRBD2. CDR1 MGHRA and CDR2 YSYEKL come from the germline V gene. CDR3 length: 17 amino acids. The J segment lost 7 bases and the V segment lost 0 bases, leaving 7 bases of the junction unmatched. CDR3 sequence (DNA): TGCGCCAGCAGCCAAGATCGAACTAGCGGGAGGACGAATGAGCAGTTCTTC. Translation gives CASSQDRTSGRTNEQFF.

This clone showed up just once. The rearrangement links TRBV2 to TRBJ2-1; D is uncertain. V was shortened by 6 bases and J by 5 bases, with 11 bases between the two germline ends. The CDR3 loop spans 13 amino acids. Germline values: CDR1 SNHLY, CDR2 FYNNEI. CDR3 sequence reads: CASSSTADNEQFF. The CDR3, as DNA: TGTGCCAGCAGCTCCACGGCGGACAATGAGCAGTTCTTC.

This clone came up a few times. V and J are TRBV7-8 and TRBJ1-4; tentatively, D is TRBD1 (5 bases). Germline V gene sequence: CDR1 SGHVS, CDR2 FQNEAQ. Trimming shortened V by 5 bases and J by 0 bases, and 19 bases separated the two germline ends. This CDR3 is 18 amino acids long. In DNA, the CDR3 is TGTGCCAGCAGCCCCCGTGGGGCCCCGATTGCAACTAATGAAAAACTGTTTTTT. Residues: CASSPRGAPIATNEKLFF.

This clone was detected a few times. This sequence joins TRBV6-4 and TRBJ2-5, with TRBD2 as a possible D gene (7 bases). CDR3 length: 18 amino acids. Trimming left V 0 bases short and J 6 bases short, with 23 bases between. Germline V CDR1 and CDR2: MRHNA, SNTAGT. The CDR3 loop is CASSDSSPDGGAMKTQYF. CDR3 nucleotides: TGTGCCAGCAGTGACTCAAGCCCGGATGGGGGGGCGATGAAGACCCAGTACTTC.

The chain recombines TRBV20-1 with TRBJ1-1; TRBD1 matches at 8 bases. The CDR3 extends over 11 amino acids. Germline assignment: CDR1 DFQATT and CDR2 SNEGSKA (reference sequence). CDR3: CRGTGDTEAFF. The DNA of the CDR3 is TGCAGAGGGACAGGAGACACTGAAGCTTTCTTT.

The chain has TRBV29-1 and TRBJ1-4; D call uncertain. Germline V gene lookup returns CDR1 SQVTM and CDR2 ANQGSEA. CDR3 size: 14 residues. Trimming left V 7 bases short and J 6 bases short, with 18 bases between. The CDR3 reads CSAYSIASDEKLFF. DNA for the CDR3: TGCAGCGCCTACTCGATTGCATCGGATGAAAAACTGTTTTTT. The entire variable domain, with the rest obtained from reference TRBV29-1 and TRBJ1-4, is as follows: SAVISQKPSRDICQRGTSLTIQCQVDSQVTMMFWYRQQPGQSLTLIATANQGSEATYESGFVIDKFPISRPNLTFSTLTVSNMSPEDSSIYLCSAYSIASDEKLFFGSGTQLSVL.

This chain joins TRBV15 and TRBJ1-4, with a tentative D call TRBD1 (6 bases). Germline lookup yields CDR1 LNHNV and CDR2 YYDKDF (reference sequence). Trimming shortened V by 5 bases and J by 7 bases, and 8 bases separated the two germline ends. The length of the CDR3 is 12 residues. The CDR3 here is CATSLGGEKLFF. The CDR3 DNA reads as TGTGCCACCAGCTTAGGGGGTGAAAAACTGTTTTTT.

The CDR3 DNA sequence: TGTGCCAGCAGCCAAATTACAGGGTCGGGGGAGACCCAGTACTTC. Its translation is CASSQITGSGETQYF. The chain uses TRBV3-1 (or the pseudogene TRBV3-2) and TRBJ2-5; the D gene is possibly TRBD1 (6 bases). In germline, CDR1 is LGHDT, CDR2 YNNKEL (reference sequence). The V end was cut by 2 bases, the J end by 5 bases, with 15 bases between. This CDR3 is 15 amino acids long.

The rearrangement links TRBV28 to TRBJ1-2, with TRBD1 matching 12 bases. The trim removed 7 bases at V and 6 bases at J, leaving 3 bases unmatched. This CDR3 spans 13 amino acids. Per germline, CDR1 MDHEN and CDR2 SYDVKM. The DNA for the CDR3 is TGTGCCAGCACTGGGACAGGGGGCCATGGCTACACCTTC. Amino acid sequence: CASTGTGGHGYTF.

In the case of this clone: Without the conserved terminal phenylalanine or tryptophan, this CDR3 likely stems from a read error. It is unclear where the CDR3 begins or ends on the DNA, so no DNA is shown, and the CDR3 is as TCRdb lists it. The J gene is TRBJ1-1, the V gene TRBV5-1. Germline values: CDR1 SGHRS, CDR2 YFSETQ. Inclusive of both ends, the CDR3 amounts to 14 amino acids. Here the CDR3 reads CASSEGAGGGRTYI.